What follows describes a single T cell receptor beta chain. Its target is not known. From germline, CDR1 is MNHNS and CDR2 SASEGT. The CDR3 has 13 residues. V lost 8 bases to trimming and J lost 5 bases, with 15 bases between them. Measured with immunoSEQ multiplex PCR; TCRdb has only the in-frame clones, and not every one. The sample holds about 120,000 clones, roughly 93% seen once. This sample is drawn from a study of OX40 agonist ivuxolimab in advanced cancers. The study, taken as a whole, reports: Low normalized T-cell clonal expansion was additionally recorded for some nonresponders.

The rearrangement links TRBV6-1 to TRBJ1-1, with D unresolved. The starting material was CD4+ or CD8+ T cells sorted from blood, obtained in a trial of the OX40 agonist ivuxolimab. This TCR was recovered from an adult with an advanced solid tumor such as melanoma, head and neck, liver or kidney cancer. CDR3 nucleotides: TGTGCCAGCTGGGGAGGCCCTGGGACTGAAGCTTTCTTT. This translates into CASWGGPGTEAFF.